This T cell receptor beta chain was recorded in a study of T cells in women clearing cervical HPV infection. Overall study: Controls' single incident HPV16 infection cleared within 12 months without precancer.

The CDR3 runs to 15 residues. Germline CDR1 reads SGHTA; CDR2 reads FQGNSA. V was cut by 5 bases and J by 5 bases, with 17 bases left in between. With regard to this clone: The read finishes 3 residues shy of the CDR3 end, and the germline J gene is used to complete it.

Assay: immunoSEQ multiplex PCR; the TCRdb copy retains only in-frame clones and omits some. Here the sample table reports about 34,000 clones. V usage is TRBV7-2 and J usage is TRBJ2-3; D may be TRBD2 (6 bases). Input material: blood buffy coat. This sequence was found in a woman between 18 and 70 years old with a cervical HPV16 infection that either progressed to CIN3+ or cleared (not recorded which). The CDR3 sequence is CASSTRDWLRDTQYF. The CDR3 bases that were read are TGTGCCAGCAGCACCCGGGACTGGCTACGAGATACG.